This T cell receptor beta chain was identified during a study of early T cells in non-severe SARS-CoV-2 infection. Germline values: CDR1 SGHVS, CDR2 FQNEAQ. V was shortened by 6 bases and J by 6 bases, with 13 bases between the two germline ends. The CDR3 runs 13 residues. TCRdb fed the 5' RACE reads into MiXCR, producing one record per CDR3 protein. The table has tens of thousands of distinct CDR3 sequences, under 15% seen once. The material was whole blood, obtained at baseline. The rearrangement uses TRBV7-8 and TRBJ2-3; D remains ambiguous. The TCR sequence derives from an adult who was a healthcare worker with PCR-confirmed SARS-CoV-2 infection or an uninfected control (not recorded which). The CDR3 spells CASRPRAPDTQYF. The CDR3 coding sequence is TGTGCCAGCAGGCCCCGGGCGCCCGATACGCAGTATTTT.